This T cell receptor beta chain emerged from a study of T cells in Graves' hyperthyroidism and ophthalmopathy. Study-wide points: Blood also contained most expanded thyroid clonotypes above 0.001.

Unmatched junction bases numbered 11, after V lost 5 bases and J lost 6 bases. This CDR3 is built from 15 residues. TCR beta CDR3 regions were amplified from RNA transcripts. TCR CDR3 underwent first-round RT-PCR with the HTBI primer set. TCRdb re-called the multiplex PCR reads through MiXCR, storing one row per CDR3 protein. The sample includes 340,000 or so distinct CDR3 sequences, around 23% seen only once; the top ten take around 45%. This clonotype was recorded many times. The antigen remains unidentified. The source of this sequence is a woman aged 50 to 65 with Graves' hyperthyroidism. The chain employs TRBV12-3 or TRBV12-4 and TRBJ2-3; 7 bases are a match to TRBD2. Source material: blood. The CDR3 loop reads CASSKRTSFSDTQYF. Here the CDR3 DNA reads TGTGCCAGCAGTAAACGGACTAGTTTCTCGGATACGCAGTATTTT.